The sequence of this TCR beta chain was determined in a study of cytomegalovirus exposure and HLA in healthy donors. Libraries were prepared by immunoSEQ multiplex PCR; TCRdb keeps only in-frame clonotypes and omits some of them. The data hold approximately 270,000 clones, with roughly 90% observed a single time. The CDR3 sequence is 16 residues long. Germline assignment: CDR1 MNHEY and CDR2 SMNVEV (reference sequence). The trim removed 5 bases at V and 1 base at J, leaving 8 bases unmatched. Sequences were obtained from PBMCs. The gene calls are TRBV27 and TRBJ2-3, with TRBD2 matching 8 bases. The receptor was derived from a woman under 30 in good health and CMV-seronegative. CDR3 in DNA: TGTGCCAGCAGTCCCCTCTCACTAGCGGGCACAGATACGCAGTATTTT. Encoded protein: CASSPLSLAGTDTQYF.